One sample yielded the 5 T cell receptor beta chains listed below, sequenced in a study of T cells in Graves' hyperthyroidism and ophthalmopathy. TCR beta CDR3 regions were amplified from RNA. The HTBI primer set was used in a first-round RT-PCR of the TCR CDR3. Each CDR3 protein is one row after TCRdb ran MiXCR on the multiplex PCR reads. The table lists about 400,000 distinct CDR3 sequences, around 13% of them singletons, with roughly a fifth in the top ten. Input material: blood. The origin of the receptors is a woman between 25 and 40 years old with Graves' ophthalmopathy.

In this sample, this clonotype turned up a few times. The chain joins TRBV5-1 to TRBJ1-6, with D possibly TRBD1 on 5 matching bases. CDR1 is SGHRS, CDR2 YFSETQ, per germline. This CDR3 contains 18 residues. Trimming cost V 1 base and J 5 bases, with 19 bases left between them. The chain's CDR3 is CASSLNIRGVVDNSPLHF. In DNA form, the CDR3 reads TGCGCCAGCAGCTTGAACATTAGGGGAGTGGTTGATAATTCACCCCTCCACTTT.

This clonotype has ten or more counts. The CDR3 loop is CASSNIAGGWTDTQYF. CDR3 nucleotide sequence: TGTGCCAGCAGTAACATAGCGGGGGGTTGGACAGATACGCAGTATTTT. The gene calls are TRBV28 and TRBJ2-3; TRBD2 matches at 10 bases. This CDR3 is 16 amino acids long. The trim removed 5 bases at V and 3 bases at J, leaving 8 bases unmatched. Germline V gene data show CDR1 as MDHEN and CDR2 as SYDVKM.

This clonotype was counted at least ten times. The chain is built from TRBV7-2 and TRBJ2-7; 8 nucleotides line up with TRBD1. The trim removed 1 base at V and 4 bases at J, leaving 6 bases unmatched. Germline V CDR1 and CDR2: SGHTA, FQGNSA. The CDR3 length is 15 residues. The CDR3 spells CASSLVAGGLYEQYF. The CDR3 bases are TGTGCCAGCAGCTTAGTGGCAGGGGGCCTTTACGAGCAGTACTTC.

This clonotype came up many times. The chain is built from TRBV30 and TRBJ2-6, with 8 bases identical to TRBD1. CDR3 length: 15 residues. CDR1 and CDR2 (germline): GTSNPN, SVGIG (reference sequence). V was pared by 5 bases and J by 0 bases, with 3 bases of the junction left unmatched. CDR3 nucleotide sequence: TGTGCCTGGGGGACAGGCCCCTCTGGGGCCAACGTCCTGACTTTC. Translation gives CAWGTGPSGANVLTF. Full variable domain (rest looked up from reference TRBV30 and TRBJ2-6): SQTIHQWPATLVQPVGSPLSLECTVEGTSNPNLYWYRQAAGRGLQLLFYSVGIGQISSEVPQNLSASRPQDRQFILSSKKLLLSDSGFYLCAWGTGPSGANVLTFGAGSRLTVL.

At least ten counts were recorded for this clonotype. The CDR3 DNA is TGTGCCAGCAGTTTACTCTGGAACATTCAGTACTTC. It translates to CASSLLWNIQYF. V and J are TRBV28 and TRBJ2-4; the D is unclear. CDR1 and CDR2 (germline): MDHEN, SYDVKM. V dropped 2 bases and J dropped 7 bases, with 6 bases sitting between them. This CDR3 comprises 12 residues. The variable domain in full, completed from reference TRBV28 and TRBJ2-4, reads DVKVTQSSRYLVKRTGEKVFLECVQDMDHENMFWYRQDPGLGLRLIYFSYDVKMKEKGDIPEGYSVSREKKERFSLILESASTNQTSMYLCASSLLWNIQYFGAGTRLSVL.